This T cell receptor (beta chain) came from a study of cytomegalovirus exposure and HLA in healthy donors. Study at large: From donors who were HLA-typed, an early data release held about 85 million unique TCRs. Regarding the study as a whole: Most TCRs appeared rarely, but some public TCRs recurred in many donors. A previous analysis found most TCR beta V segments productive roughly 87% or roughly 30% of the time. In vitro, three CMV-associated chains proved specific for CMV antigens.

On this clone: Antigen unknown.

Trimming took off 3 bases at V and 3 bases at J, with 12 bases between the two ends. The CDR3 covers 15 residues. The germline gives CDR1 SGHNT, CDR2 YENEEA. The PCR was carried out with 60 Vbeta primers and 13 Jbeta primers. Only in-frame clones appear in the TCRdb table, and some are missing; sequencing was by immunoSEQ multiplex PCR. Of approximately 130,000 clones listed, nearly 80% were seen once; the top ten hold around 5.8%. This sequence was found in a woman in her 40s in good health and CMV-seronegative. The V call is TRBV11-3, the J call TRBJ2-1; D is possibly TRBD2 (5 bases). Sequencing used PBMCs. CDR3 nucleotide sequence: TGTGCCAGCAGCTTGGACGGTACTAGCTACAATGAGCAGTTCTTC. Encoded protein: CASSLDGTSYNEQFF.